One sample yielded the 15 T cell receptor beta chains listed below, sequenced in a study of T cell repertoires in cytomegalovirus infection (dated by TCRdb to about 2019). The antigens for these receptors are not known. This sample was sequenced with an Illumina HiSeq 1500. TCRdb handled the public reads itself, with Q25 trimming in fastp and clone calling in MiXCR, and kept productive beta chains. Under each unique CDR3 protein, matching rows form one entry showing the most common genes and DNA. The sample table records 700,000 to 850,000 distinct CDR3 sequences; over 25% of these occur just once. The top ten clones comprise around 12% of the sample. Explained via the paper, the treatment or condition label denotes: in vitro stimulation with specific CMV peptide epitopes to enrich CMV-specific T cells. The specimen comprised cultured CD8+ T cells from PBMCs, sampled from culture after CMV antigen stimulation. These receptors were obtained from a human donor in good health (CMV status not recorded). Some clones in this sample may be carry-over from other donors' samples.

The J gene is TRBJ2-5, the V gene TRBV4-3, with D perhaps matching TRBD1 (5 bases). The CDR3 extends over 15 amino acids. The germline V gene encodes CDR1 LGHNA and CDR2 YSLEER. The ends were cut back, 5 bases at V and 5 bases at J, with 18 bases in the middle. In DNA form, the CDR3 reads TGCGCCAGCAGCGCCGATTCAGGGCGTTCGGAGACCCAGTACTTC. Its translation is CASSADSGRSETQYF.

The rearrangement links TRBV14 to TRBJ2-1; the match to TRBD2 covers 12 bases. Germline V gives CDR1 SGHDN, CDR2 FVKESK. The CDR3 spans 15 residues. Trimming took 4 bases from V and 10 from J; bases not matched to a gene: 8. CDR3 residues: CASSPLAGGPREQFF. The CDR3 nucleotides read TGTGCCAGCAGCCCCCTAGCGGGGGGGCCCCGGGAGCAGTTCTTC.

The V gene is TRBV5-6, the J gene TRBJ2-7; D unresolved. The germline CDR1 and CDR2 sequences are SGHDT and YYEEEE. The CDR3 consists of 14 residues. Trimming took 2 bases from V and 0 from J, leaving 9 bases between them. As DNA, the CDR3 is TGTGCCAGCAGCTTTGGGCAGTACTCCTACGAGCAGTACGTC. Residues: CASSFGQYSYEQYV.

This clonotype was counted at least ten times. The genes are TRBV7-2 and TRBJ2-1; D call uncertain. CDR1 SGHTA and CDR2 FQGNSA come from the germline V gene. This CDR3 has 17 residues. Trimming took 1 base from V and 7 from J, leaving 20 bases between them. This CDR3 is CASSLESRTSALNEQFF. CDR3 sequence (DNA): TGTGCCAGCAGCTTAGAGTCGCGGACCTCCGCCTTGAATGAGCAGTTCTTC.

The chain links TRBV10-3 to TRBJ2-2; 8 bases agree with TRBD1. The CDR3 extends over 17 amino acids. The V gene's germline CDR1 is ENHRY and CDR2 SYGVKD. Unmatched junction bases numbered 8, after V lost 3 bases and J lost 2 bases. The CDR3 region is CAISDLGQGANTGELFF. The CDR3 bases are TGTGCCATCAGTGACCTCGGTCAGGGGGCTAACACCGGGGAGCTGTTTTTT.

This clonotype was recorded at least ten times. The chain uses TRBV25-1 and TRBJ1-1; 7 nucleotides match TRBD1. V lost 5 bases to trimming and J lost 3 bases; unmatched junction nucleotides: 6. Germline assignment: CDR1 MGHDK and CDR2 SYGVNS. The CDR3 is made up of 14 amino acids. The CDR3 DNA sequence: TGTGCCAGCAGTCCCTGGCAGGGGGACACTGAAGCTTTCTTT. It codes for CASSPWQGDTEAFF.

This chain joins TRBV4-1 and TRBJ2-7; possibly TRBD2 for D (6 bases). This CDR3 region has 14 residues. V gave up 2 bases and J gave up 2 bases, with 10 bases separating them. CDR1 is MGHRA and CDR2 is YSYEKL in the germline V gene. In DNA, the CDR3 is TGCGCCAGCAGCCAAACGGGGGAGGCCTACGAGCAGTACTTC. It yields the protein CASSQTGEAYEQYF.

The rearrangement joins TRBV27 to TRBJ2-7; perhaps D is TRBD1 or TRBD2 (6 bases each). Germline CDR1 is MNHEY and CDR2 is SMNVEV (reference sequence). CDR3 length: 14 amino acids. The germline V and J ends were trimmed by 1 base and 4 bases, with 11 bases remaining between them. CDR3 residues: CASSLFGGSYEQYF. Written as DNA, the CDR3 is TGTGCCAGCAGTTTATTCGGGGGCTCTTACGAGCAGTACTTC.

The sample holds a few counts of this clonotype. This chain uses TRBV27 with TRBJ1-2; TRBD1 is a possible D gene (5 bases). V dropped 10 bases and J dropped 6 bases, with 15 bases sitting between them. The CDR3 length is 12 residues. In germline, CDR1 is MNHEY, CDR2 SMNVEV (reference sequence). The CDR3 coding sequence is TGTGCCACCCTTCAAGGGGCTCATGGCTACACCTTC. Translating gives CATLQGAHGYTF.

This clonotype was seen a handful of times. CDR3 nucleotide sequence: TGCGCCAGCAGTCCGGGGACACCCAGCCGGAGCAATCAGCCCCAGCATTTT. This encodes CASSPGTPSRSNQPQHF. This chain connects TRBV23-1 to TRBJ1-5, with D tentatively TRBD1 (6 bases). TRBV23-1 is an ORF, with its function uncertain. The ends were cut back, 4 bases at V and 1 base at J, with 17 bases in the middle. The CDR3 consists of 17 residues.

This clonotype was detected ten times or more. J is TRBJ2-5 and V is TRBV12-3 or TRBV12-4; 7 bases are a match to TRBD2. The CDR3 runs 13 residues. The V segment lost 6 bases and the J segment 4 bases; nucleotides outside the gene matches: 5. CDR3 region: CASSPGLRETQYF. The CDR3 coding sequence is TGTGCCAGCAGCCCGGGACTACGAGAGACCCAGTACTTC.

The J gene is TRBJ1-2, the V gene TRBV5-4; no firm D call. V lost 4 bases and J lost 1, with 17 bases in between. The CDR3 length is 16 residues. Germline values: CDR1 SGHNT, CDR2 YYREEE (reference sequence). DNA of the CDR3: TGTGCCAGCAGCCGCGATCTTGGGAAAAGTAACTATGGCTACACCTTC. It translates to CASSRDLGKSNYGYTF.

J is TRBJ2-1 and V is TRBV7-4; perhaps TRBD2 as D (6 bases). V lost 5 bases and J 8 bases, leaving 13 bases between the germline ends. Looked up from germline, CDR1 is SGHVT and CDR2 is SQSDAQ. The CDR3 spans 13 residues. The CDR3 region has the DNA TGTGCCAGCAGCCCCCGGGACTCGGATGAGCAGTTCTTC. Its translation: CASSPRDSDEQFF.

This chain connects TRBV28 to TRBJ2-1; 8 bases are shared with TRBD2. The germline gives CDR1 MDHEN, CDR2 SYDVKM. The CDR3 runs 15 residues. Trimming removed 6 bases from V and 5 bases from J; junction bases left unmatched: 9. CDR3 coding DNA: TGTGCCAGCAGGGACTACCGGGGGGGCCACAATGAGCAGTTCTTC. The encoded protein is CASRDYRGGHNEQFF.

This clonotype was detected once. The rearrangement joins TRBV9 to TRBJ1-1; D uncertain. The V gene lost 9 bases and the J gene lost 6 bases, with 15 bases spanning the gap. The germline V gene encodes CDR1 SGDLS and CDR2 YYNGEE. The CDR3 runs 12 residues. The CDR3, as DNA: TGTGCCAACAAAGGAGCTTTACCTGAAGCTTTCTTT. Its translation is CANKGALPEAFF.